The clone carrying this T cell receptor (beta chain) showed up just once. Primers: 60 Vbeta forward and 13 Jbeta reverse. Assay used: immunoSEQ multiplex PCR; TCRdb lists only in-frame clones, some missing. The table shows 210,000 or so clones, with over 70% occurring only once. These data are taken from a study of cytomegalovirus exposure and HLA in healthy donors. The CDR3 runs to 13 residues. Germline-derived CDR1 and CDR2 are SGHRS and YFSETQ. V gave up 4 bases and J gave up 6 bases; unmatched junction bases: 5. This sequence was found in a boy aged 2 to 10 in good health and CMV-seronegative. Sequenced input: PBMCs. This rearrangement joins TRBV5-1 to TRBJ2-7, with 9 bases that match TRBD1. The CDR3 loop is CASSGGTGSEQYF. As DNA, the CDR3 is TGCGCCAGCAGCGGGGGGACAGGGAGCGAGCAGTACTTC.